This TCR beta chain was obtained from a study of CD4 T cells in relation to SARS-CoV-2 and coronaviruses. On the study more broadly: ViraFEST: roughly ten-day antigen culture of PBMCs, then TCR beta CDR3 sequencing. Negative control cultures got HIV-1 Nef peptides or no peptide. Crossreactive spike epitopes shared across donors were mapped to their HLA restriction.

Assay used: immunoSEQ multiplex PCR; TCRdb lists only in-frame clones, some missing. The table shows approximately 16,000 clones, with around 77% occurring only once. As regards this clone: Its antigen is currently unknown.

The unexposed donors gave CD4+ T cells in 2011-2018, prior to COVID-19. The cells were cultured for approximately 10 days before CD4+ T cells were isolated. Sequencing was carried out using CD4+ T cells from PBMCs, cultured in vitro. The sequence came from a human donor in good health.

CDR3 in amino acids: CASSRPGLAGVADTQYF. In DNA form, the CDR3 reads TGTGCCAGCAGCCGACCCGGACTAGCGGGAGTAGCAGATACGCAGTATTTT. V and J are TRBV5-8 and TRBJ2-3; 13 bases map to TRBD2. This CDR3 has 17 amino acids. The V segment lost 4 bases and the J segment 4 bases; nucleotides outside the gene matches: 9. Germline CDR1 SGHTS, CDR2 YDEGEE.